This T cell receptor (beta chain) is drawn from a study of T cell responses to AZD1222 COVID-19 vaccine. General observations from the study: Mostly white British, mostly female donors; authors suggested clonal diversity may be underestimated.

Sequenced by immunoSEQ multiplex PCR; TCRdb stores in-frame clones only, minus some. The sample consists of around 170,000 clones, approximately 91% of them appearing once. Concerning this clone: Its target is not known.

Germline V gene lookup returns CDR1 SGDLS and CDR2 YYNGEE. The CDR3 sequence is 15 residues long. Trimming removed 0 bases from V and 5 bases from J, with 13 bases in between. The source is an adult who received the AZD1222 COVID-19 vaccine. Material: peripheral blood, obtained 28 days after the second AZD1222 dose. The V gene is TRBV9, the J gene TRBJ2-3; no clear D gene. CDR3 coding DNA: TGTGCCAGCAGCGTAGGTGGAACTTCCCAAGATACGCAGTATTTT. Translating gives CASSVGGTSQDTQYF. Looking up the rest from reference TRBV9 and TRBJ2-3 gives the full variable domain: DSGVTQTPKHLITATGQRVTLRCSPRSGDLSVYWYQQSLDQGLQFLIQYYNGEERAKGNILERFSAQQFPDLHSELNLSSLELGDSALYFCASSVGGTSQDTQYFGPGTRLTVL.